This is a list of T cell receptor beta chains from one sample in a study of T cells in Graves' hyperthyroidism and ophthalmopathy. TCRdb fed the multiplex PCR reads into MiXCR, producing one record per CDR3 protein. This sample has over 700,000 distinct CDR3 sequences, with under 45% found just once. Sequencing was carried out using blood. These receptors were taken from a woman aged 40 to 50 with Graves' hyperthyroidism. The CDR3 runs from the conserved cysteine through the conserved F or W. The D gene is left open where the match is weak. For some rows the clone size is stated as once, few or many, or as a class when expanded; others skip it.

CDR3 DNA: TGTGCCAGCAGTTTGAACAGGGGGCAGGCCGGGGAGCTGTTTTTT
CDR3 protein: CASSLNRGQAGELFF
D gene: TRBD1
clone size: few
CDR3 length: 15
V gene: TRBV12-3/TRBV12-4
J gene: TRBJ2-2

CDR3 DNA: TGTGCCATCAGTGAGGGCGGAGGAGGGCAGTCCTATGGCTACACCTTC
CDR3 protein: CAISEGGGGQSYGYTF
D gene: NA
clone size: NA
CDR3 length: 16
V gene: TRBV10-3
J gene: TRBJ1-2

CDR3 DNA: TGTGCCAGCAGTGTCTTAGCGGGACAGAAACCCTCAACTACATTC
CDR3 protein: CASSVLAGQKPSTTF
D gene: TRBD1
clone size: NA
CDR3 length: 15
V gene: TRBV13
J gene: TRBJ1-2

CDR3 DNA: TGTGCCAGCAGGCATACAGGGGGCTGGTATGGCTACACCTTC
CDR3 protein: CASRHTGGWYGYTF
D gene: TRBD1
clone size: NA
CDR3 length: 14
V gene: TRBV7-9
J gene: TRBJ1-2

CDR3 DNA: TGTGCCAGCAGCGTAGCGGACCGGTACAATGAGCAGTCCTTC
CDR3 protein: CASSVADRYNEQSF
D gene: NA
clone size: NA
CDR3 length: 14
V gene: TRBV9
J gene: TRBJ2-1

CDR3 DNA: TGTGCCAGCAGTGAACGCAGGGCGAACTCCTACGAGCAGTACTTC
CDR3 protein: CASSERRANSYEQYF
D gene: NA
clone size: many
CDR3 length: 15
V gene: TRBV25-1
J gene: TRBJ2-7

CDR3 DNA: TGTGCCAGCAGCTTGGCCGCTTCGCCCAATCAAGAGACCCAGTACTTC
CDR3 protein: CASSLAASPNQETQYF
D gene: NA
clone size: NA
CDR3 length: 16
V gene: TRBV5-4
J gene: TRBJ2-5

CDR3 DNA: TGTGCCAGCAGCGTAGGACAACTTCAGGGGGCAATCTTTCATTCTGGAAACACCATATATTTT
CDR3 protein: CASSVGQLQGAIFHSGNTIYF
D gene: TRBD1
clone size: NA
CDR3 length: 21
V gene: TRBV7-9
J gene: TRBJ1-3

CDR3 DNA: TGTGCCGCGGGCGGGTTGAGCACAGATACGCAGTATTTT
CDR3 protein: CAAGGLSTDTQYF
D gene: NA
clone size: NA
CDR3 length: 13
V gene: TRBV24-1
J gene: TRBJ2-3

CDR3 DNA: TGCAGCGTTGACGACGGGGATAATGAAAAACTGTTTTTT
CDR3 protein: CSVDDGDNEKLFF
D gene: NA
clone size: NA
CDR3 length: 13
V gene: TRBV29-1
J gene: TRBJ1-4

CDR3 DNA: TGCAGTGCTACGGGGTCAACTAATGAAAAACTGTTTTTT
CDR3 protein: CSATGSTNEKLFF
D gene: NA
clone size: few
CDR3 length: 13
V gene: TRBV20-1
J gene: TRBJ1-4

CDR3 DNA: TGTGCCAGCAGTCAAGACAGTCTCTATGGCTACACCTTC
CDR3 protein: CASSQDSLYGYTF
D gene: NA
clone size: NA
CDR3 length: 13
V gene: TRBV6-5
J gene: TRBJ1-2

CDR3 DNA: TGTGCCAGCAGCCAACTTGTCCCAGAAGCTTTCTTT
CDR3 protein: CASSQLVPEAFF
D gene: NA
clone size: few
CDR3 length: 12
V gene: TRBV6-6
J gene: TRBJ1-1

CDR3 DNA: TGTGCCAGCAGTCTCACAGGGGGCAACCAAGAGACCCAGTACTTC
CDR3 protein: CASSLTGGNQETQYF
D gene: TRBD1
clone size: NA
CDR3 length: 15
V gene: TRBV12-3/TRBV12-4
J gene: TRBJ2-5

CDR3 DNA: TGTGCCAGCAGCCAAGGTACTCAGCCCCAGCATTTT
CDR3 protein: CASSQGTQPQHF
D gene: NA
clone size: many
CDR3 length: 12
V gene: TRBV3-1
J gene: TRBJ1-5

CDR3 DNA: TGCAGTGCCCGGGACAGGGACTACTCCTACGAGCAGTACTTC
CDR3 protein: CSARDRDYSYEQYF
D gene: TRBD1
clone size: few
CDR3 length: 14
V gene: TRBV20-1
J gene: TRBJ2-7

CDR3 DNA: TGTGCCAGCAGCCAAGACAAAGGTCGCACCTTC
CDR3 protein: CASSQDKGRTF
D gene: NA
clone size: NA
CDR3 length: 11
V gene: TRBV7-9
J gene: TRBJ1-2

CDR3 DNA: TGCAGCGTTCGGGGCGGGGGACCGAATTCACCCCTCCACTTT
CDR3 protein: CSVRGGGPNSPLHF
D gene: NA
clone size: NA
CDR3 length: 14
V gene: TRBV29-1
J gene: TRBJ1-6

CDR3 DNA: TGTGCCAGCAGACAGGGGGCGGTCACTGAAGCTTTCTTT
CDR3 protein: CASRQGAVTEAFF
D gene: TRBD1
clone size: NA
CDR3 length: 13
V gene: TRBV14
J gene: TRBJ1-1

CDR3 DNA: TGCAGTGCTGACAAAGCGGGTGCACGATACTACGAGCAGTACTTC
CDR3 protein: CSADKAGARYYEQYF
D gene: NA
clone size: many
CDR3 length: 15
V gene: TRBV20-1
J gene: TRBJ2-7

CDR3 DNA: TGCAGTGTTGGGACTAGCGGAGGGAGGGAGACCCAGTACTTC
CDR3 protein: CSVGTSGGRETQYF
D gene: TRBD2
clone size: NA
CDR3 length: 14
V gene: TRBV20-1
J gene: TRBJ2-5

CDR3 DNA: TGTGCCAGCAGCTCTGAGTGGTCGCAGTTCTTC
CDR3 protein: CASSSEWSQFF
D gene: NA
clone size: few
CDR3 length: 11
V gene: TRBV7-8
J gene: TRBJ2-1

CDR3 DNA: TGTGCCAGCAGTCCCCGTTCAGGGGTCACTGAAGCTTTCTTT
CDR3 protein: CASSPRSGVTEAFF
D gene: NA
clone size: few
CDR3 length: 14
V gene: TRBV6-5
J gene: TRBJ1-1

CDR3 DNA: TGCGCCAGCAGCCAAGATATGAGTTACGAGCAGTACTTC
CDR3 protein: CASSQDMSYEQYF
D gene: NA
clone size: many
CDR3 length: 13
V gene: TRBV4-1
J gene: TRBJ2-7

CDR3 DNA: TGCGCCAGCAGCTTGGTGTCAGGCGGCAGAAGTGTGTACGAGCAGTACTTC
CDR3 protein: CASSLVSGGRSVYEQYF
D gene: NA
clone size: NA
CDR3 length: 17
V gene: TRBV5-1
J gene: TRBJ2-7

CDR3 DNA: TGTGCCAGCAGCTTGGGGGGGGATACTGGCTACACCTTC
CDR3 protein: CASSLGGDTGYTF
D gene: NA
clone size: NA
CDR3 length: 13
V gene: TRBV7-9
J gene: TRBJ1-2

CDR3 DNA: TGTGCCAGCAGCTCAAACCTAAAACGGGGGGGCGAGCAGTACTTC
CDR3 protein: CASSSNLKRGGEQYF
D gene: TRBD2
clone size: NA
CDR3 length: 15
V gene: TRBV7-3
J gene: TRBJ2-7

CDR3 DNA: TGTGCCATCAGCGTAAATGTACAGGGTGCTCGTTATCAGCCCCAGCATTTT
CDR3 protein: CAISVNVQGARYQPQHF
D gene: NA
clone size: NA
CDR3 length: 17
V gene: TRBV10-3
J gene: TRBJ1-5

CDR3 DNA: TGTGCCAGCAGCCCCCTTTTCGACCCGTACTATGGCTACACCTTC
CDR3 protein: CASSPLFDPYYGYTF
D gene: NA
clone size: few
CDR3 length: 15
V gene: TRBV7-9
J gene: TRBJ1-2

CDR3 DNA: TGTGCCAGCAGCTTCGGCCAGAGGGGCAATCAGCCCCAGCATTTT
CDR3 protein: CASSFGQRGNQPQHF
D gene: NA
clone size: few
CDR3 length: 15
V gene: TRBV5-6
J gene: TRBJ1-5

CDR3 DNA: TGTGCCAGCTCCCCCTCTGGCGGGAGTAACCCCTACGAGCAGTACTTC
CDR3 protein: CASSPSGGSNPYEQYF
D gene: TRBD2
clone size: NA
CDR3 length: 16
V gene: TRBV7-8
J gene: TRBJ2-7

CDR3 DNA: TGTGCCAGCAGCTCAGGACAGGGGACCCACACCTTC
CDR3 protein: CASSSGQGTHTF
D gene: TRBD1
clone size: NA
CDR3 length: 12
V gene: TRBV7-2
J gene: TRBJ1-2

CDR3 DNA: TGCAGCGTTGATAGCACTGAAGCTTTCTTT
CDR3 protein: CSVDSTEAFF
D gene: NA
clone size: many
CDR3 length: 10
V gene: TRBV29-1
J gene: TRBJ1-1

CDR3 DNA: TGCAGTGCTAGACTTCCAGCTGCCGGGCTGGGACGGATCCTAAATCTTCCGAACACTGAAGCTTTCTTT
CDR3 protein: CSARLPAAGLGRILNLPNTEAFF
D gene: NA
clone size: NA
CDR3 length: 23
V gene: TRBV20-1
J gene: TRBJ1-1

CDR3 DNA: TGTGCCAGCAGTTTAGAATACAACTCTGAGGCTTTCTTT
CDR3 protein: CASSLEYNSEAFF
D gene: NA
clone size: medium-sized
CDR3 length: 13
V gene: TRBV25-1
J gene: TRBJ1-1

CDR3 DNA: TGTGCCAGCAGTTCATCGTTTTCCGACAGATATGGCTACACCTTC
CDR3 protein: CASSSSFSDRYGYTF
D gene: NA
clone size: many
CDR3 length: 15
V gene: TRBV6-5
J gene: TRBJ1-2